This TCR beta chain was sequenced in a study of T cells after yellow fever vaccination. Looking at the study overall: Low-cell-number fractions were prepared with SMART-Seq v4 Ultra Low Input.

Trimming left V 6 bases short and J 4 bases short, with 17 bases between. This CDR3 comprises 15 residues. The germline V gene has CDR1 KGHDR and CDR2 SFDVKD. Whole-study results and caveats: One caveat is that FACS-sorted repertoires could contain abundant clonotypes contaminating from the bulk population. Most clones from primary vaccination were detected again post-booster (about 96% CD4, 70% to 90% CD8). CD4 and CD8 compartments shared a small share of clonotypes.

Remarks on this clonotype: The antigen is unknown.

TCRdb used MiXCR to reprocess the 5' RACE reads, holding one entry per CDR3 protein. The sample lists hundreds of thousands of distinct CDR3 sequences, approximately 13% occurring once. The receptor was isolated from a man aged 30-40 years who received the YFV17D yellow fever vaccine. The genes are TRBV24-1 and TRBJ2-5; weak D call: TRBD2 (6 bases). Sequencing used PBMCs, obtained on the day of the yellow fever booster vaccination. CDR3 amino acids: CATSTSRDLRETQYF. In DNA form, the CDR3 reads TGTGCCACCAGTACTTCGCGGGACCTCAGAGAGACCCAGTACTTC.